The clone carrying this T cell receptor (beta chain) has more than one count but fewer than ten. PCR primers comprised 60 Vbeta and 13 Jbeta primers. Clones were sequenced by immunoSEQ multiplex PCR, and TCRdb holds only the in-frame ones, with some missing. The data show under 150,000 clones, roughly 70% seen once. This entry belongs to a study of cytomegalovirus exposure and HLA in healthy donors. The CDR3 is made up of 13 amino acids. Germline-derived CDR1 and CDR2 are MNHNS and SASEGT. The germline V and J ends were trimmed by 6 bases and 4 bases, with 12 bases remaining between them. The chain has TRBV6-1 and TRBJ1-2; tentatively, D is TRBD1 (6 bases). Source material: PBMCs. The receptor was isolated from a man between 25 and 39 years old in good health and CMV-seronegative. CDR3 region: CASRTGRTYGYTF. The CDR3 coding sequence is TGTGCCAGCAGGACAGGACGGACCTATGGCTACACCTTC.